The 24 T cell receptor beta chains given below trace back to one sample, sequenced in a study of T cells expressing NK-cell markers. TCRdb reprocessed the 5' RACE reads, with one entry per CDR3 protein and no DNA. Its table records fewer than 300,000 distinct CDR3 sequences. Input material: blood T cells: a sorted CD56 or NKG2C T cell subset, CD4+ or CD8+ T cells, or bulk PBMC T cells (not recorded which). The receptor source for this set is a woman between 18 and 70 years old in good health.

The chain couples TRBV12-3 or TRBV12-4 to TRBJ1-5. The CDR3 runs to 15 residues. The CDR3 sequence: CASRTNVGSNQPQHF.

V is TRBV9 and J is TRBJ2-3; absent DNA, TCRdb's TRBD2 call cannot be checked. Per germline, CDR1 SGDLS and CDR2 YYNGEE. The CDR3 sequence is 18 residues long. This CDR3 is CASSPWTSGRPFGDTQYF.

The CDR3 sequence is CSARDRGGLAFFGEQFF. This chain uses TRBV20-1 with TRBJ2-1; TCRdb's D call, TRBD2, is unchecked because there is no DNA. Germline V CDR1 and CDR2: DFQATT, SNEGSKA (reference sequence). The CDR3 contains 17 residues.

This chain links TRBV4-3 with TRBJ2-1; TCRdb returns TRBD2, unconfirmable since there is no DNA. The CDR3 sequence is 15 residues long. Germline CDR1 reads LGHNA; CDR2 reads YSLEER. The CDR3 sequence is CASSQVGVEGDEQFF.

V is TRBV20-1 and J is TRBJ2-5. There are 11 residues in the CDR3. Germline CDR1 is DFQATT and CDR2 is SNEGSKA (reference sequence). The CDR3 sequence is CSARGKETQYF.

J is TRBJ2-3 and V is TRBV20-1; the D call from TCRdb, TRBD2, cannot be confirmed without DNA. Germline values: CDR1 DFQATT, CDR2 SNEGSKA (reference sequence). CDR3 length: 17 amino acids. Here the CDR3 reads CSARAQRDGYGTDTQYF.

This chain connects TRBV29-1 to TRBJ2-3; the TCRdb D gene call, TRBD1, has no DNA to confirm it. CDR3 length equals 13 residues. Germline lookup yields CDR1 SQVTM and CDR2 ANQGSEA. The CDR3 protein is CTIRGGRADTQYF.

Here the CDR3 reads CASRGFGGNEQFF. The V call is TRBV3-1, the J call TRBJ2-1; TCRdb picks TRBD2, but there is no DNA to check that call. Germline lookup yields CDR1 LGHDT and CDR2 YNNKEL (reference sequence). The CDR3 totals 13 residues.

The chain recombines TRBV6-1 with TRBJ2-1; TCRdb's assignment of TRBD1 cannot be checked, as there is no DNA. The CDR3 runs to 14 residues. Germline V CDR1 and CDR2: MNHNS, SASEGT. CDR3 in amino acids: CASSQGPGRNEQFF.

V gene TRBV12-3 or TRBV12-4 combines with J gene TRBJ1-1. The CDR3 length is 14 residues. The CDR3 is CASSLTVVNTEAFF.

The CDR3 is CASSQDDGSGNTIYF. The V call is TRBV3-1, the J call TRBJ1-3. Germline-derived CDR1 and CDR2 are LGHDT and YNNKEL (reference sequence). This CDR3 is built from 15 residues.

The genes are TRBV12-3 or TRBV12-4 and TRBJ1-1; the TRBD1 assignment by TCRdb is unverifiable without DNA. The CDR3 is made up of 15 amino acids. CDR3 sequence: CASSLGGAGATEAFF.

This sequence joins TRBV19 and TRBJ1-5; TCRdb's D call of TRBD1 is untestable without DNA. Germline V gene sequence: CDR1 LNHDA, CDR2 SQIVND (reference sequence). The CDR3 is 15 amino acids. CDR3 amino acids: CASSRGTVVNQPQHF.

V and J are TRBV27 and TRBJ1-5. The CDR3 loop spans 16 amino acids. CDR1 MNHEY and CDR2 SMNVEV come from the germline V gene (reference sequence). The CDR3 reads CASRSTTNRPNQPQHF.

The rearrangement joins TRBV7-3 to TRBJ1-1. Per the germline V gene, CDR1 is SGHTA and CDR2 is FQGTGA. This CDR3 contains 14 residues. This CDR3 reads CASSLTLRNTEAFF. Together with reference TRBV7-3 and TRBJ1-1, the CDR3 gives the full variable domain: GAGVSQTPSNKVTEKGKYVELRCDPISGHTALYWYRQSLGQGPEFLIYFQGTGAADDSGLPNDRFFAVRPEGSVSTLKIQRTERGDSAVYLCASSLTLRNTEAFFGQGTRLTVV.

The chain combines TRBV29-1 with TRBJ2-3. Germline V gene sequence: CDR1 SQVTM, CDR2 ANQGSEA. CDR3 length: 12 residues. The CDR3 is CSVIMQTDTQYF.

CDR3 in amino acids: CASSFTITGEQFF. The chain couples TRBV5-1 to TRBJ2-1. The germline gives CDR1 SGHRS, CDR2 YFSETQ. This CDR3 comprises 13 residues.

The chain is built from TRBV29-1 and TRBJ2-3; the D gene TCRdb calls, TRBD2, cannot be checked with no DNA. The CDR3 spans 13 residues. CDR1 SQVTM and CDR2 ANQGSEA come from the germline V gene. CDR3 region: CSVSSGGADTQYF.

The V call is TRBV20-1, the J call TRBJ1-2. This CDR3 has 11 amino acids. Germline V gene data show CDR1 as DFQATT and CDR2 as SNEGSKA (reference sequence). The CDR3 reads CSARPSGYYTF.

This CDR3 is CASSLILASGSNEQFF. The chain couples TRBV5-1 to TRBJ2-1; the D call of TRBD2 rests on TCRdb alone, since no DNA is present to check it. The CDR3 is 16 residues long. CDR1 and CDR2 (germline): SGHRS, YFSETQ.

CDR3 region: CASSQDQGGGSTIYF. V gene TRBV5-4 combines with J gene TRBJ1-3. CDR3 length equals 15 residues. Germline assignment: CDR1 SGHNT and CDR2 YYREEE (reference sequence).

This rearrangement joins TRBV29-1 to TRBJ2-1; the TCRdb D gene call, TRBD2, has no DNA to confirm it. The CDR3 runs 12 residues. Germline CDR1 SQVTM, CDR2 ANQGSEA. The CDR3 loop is CSERPSGNEQFF.

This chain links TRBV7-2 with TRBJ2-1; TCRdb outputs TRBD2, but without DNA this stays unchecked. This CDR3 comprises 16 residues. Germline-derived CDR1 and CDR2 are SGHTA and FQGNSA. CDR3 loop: CASSLASLWEGNEQFF.

CDR3 amino acids: CASSLGVLETQYF. This rearrangement joins TRBV7-6 to TRBJ2-5; the TCRdb D gene call, TRBD1, has no DNA to confirm it. The CDR3 totals 13 residues. Germline loops: CDR1 SGHVS, CDR2 FNYEAQ.